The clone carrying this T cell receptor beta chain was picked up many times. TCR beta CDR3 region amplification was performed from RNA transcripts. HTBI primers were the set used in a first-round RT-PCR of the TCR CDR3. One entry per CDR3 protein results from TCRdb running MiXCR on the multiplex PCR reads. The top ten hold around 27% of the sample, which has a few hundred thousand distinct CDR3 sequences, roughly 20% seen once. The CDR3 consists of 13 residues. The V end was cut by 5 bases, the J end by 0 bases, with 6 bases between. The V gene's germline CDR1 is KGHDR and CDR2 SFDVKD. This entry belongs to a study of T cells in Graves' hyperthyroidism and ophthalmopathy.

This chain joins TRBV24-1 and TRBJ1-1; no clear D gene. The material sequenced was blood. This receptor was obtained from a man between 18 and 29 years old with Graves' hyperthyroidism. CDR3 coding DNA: TGTGCCACCAGTGGACGACTGAACACTGAAGCTTTCTTT. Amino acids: CATSGRLNTEAFF.